This T cell receptor (beta chain) came from a study of control samples from healthy donors and cancer patients. V was pared by 4 bases and J by 1 base, with 4 bases of the junction left unmatched. This CDR3 has 16 amino acids. Germline assignment: CDR1 SGHRS and CDR2 YFSETQ. This clone was seen a single time. Assay used: immunoSEQ multiplex PCR; TCRdb lists only in-frame clones, some missing. The sample records tens of thousands of clones, more than 70% being singletons. The V call is TRBV5-1, the J call TRBJ2-3, with 12 bases that match TRBD1. The sample was PBMCs. This TCR was sampled from a man between 60 and 70 years old with colorectal cancer. In DNA, the CDR3 is TGCGCCAGCAGCGGTGGGACAGGGGGCGGCACAGATACGCAGTATTTT. Its protein product is CASSGGTGGGTDTQYF.